Listed below are T cell receptor beta chains from one sample, sequenced in a study of graft-versus-host responses after intestinal transplantation. Sequenced by immunoSEQ multiplex PCR; TCRdb stores in-frame clones only, minus some. In the table there are 130,000 or so clones, over 85% of which are singletons. The antigens these receptors bind are not known. This sample comprised unstimulated CD4+ T cells sorted from spleen or lymph node cells, obtained before intestinal transplant. The receptor source for this set is a human donor who received an intestinal transplant. The conserved cysteine and the conserved F or W are not part of the CDR3 here. The order of the fields is V gene, D gene, CDR3 protein. D genes are given only for firm matches.

TRBV2,TRBD1,ASSEETGNEQY
TRBV5-1,TRBD1,ASSPRTGTGGSQY
TRBV13,TRBD2,ASSLGGGYNEQF
TRBV11-2,-,ASSSAAGSSPLH
TRBV7-8,TRBD1,ASSFAQGENQPQH
TRBV5-6,-,ASGVTANYGYT
TRBV9,-,ASSVDGGAPDTQY
TRBV25-1,-,ASSGYRDSTNEKLF
TRBV5-1,-,ASIGDHQETQY
TRBV6-1,TRBD1,ASRGGQGPNYGYT
TRBV13,TRBD1,ASSPRDRSFKSYT
TRBV5-1,TRBD1,ASSPLPGGEFYT
TRBV25-1,TRBD2,ASSSWTSGNNEQF
TRBV5-6,-,ASSWGTGELF
TRBV6-4,-,ASRGYWAYEQY
TRBV29-1,TRBD2,SGDHSGGTDTQY
TRBV2,-,ASSDHRQETQY
TRBV11-3,-,ASSLAGSGNTIY
TRBV6-1,-,ASSEGQGLGGYT
TRBV5-1,-,ASMDSQSTQY
TRBV10-3,-,GVGQLVRF
TRBV9,TRBD2,ASSAVSGPGGNIQY
TRBV19,-,ATQHYSNQPQH
TRBV14,-,ASSPPGLLTDTQY
TRBV5-1,-,ASSLSGTGNQPQH
TRBV20-1,-,SAGGLLTQY
TRBV10-1,-,ASSEGGPAF
TRBV7-8,-,ASSLPQEPLH
TRBV19,-,ASREGGVETQY
TRBV4-1,-,ASSQGQHLGGYT
TRBV10-3,-,AINPGGSGGTDTQY
TRBV29-1,-,SVATNEKLF
TRBV5-1,-,ASSLGSTDTQY
TRBV19,-,ASSTPGDGVGELF
TRBV6-1,-,ASSVSTDTEAF
TRBV20-1,-,SASLYNEQF
TRBV6-1,-,ASTRSYSNQPQH
TRBV28,-,ASTWGEGSYT
TRBV14,-,ASSPYFGNEQF
TRBV6-1,-,ASSLGGAVNTIY